This T cell receptor beta chain stems from a study of T-cell reconstitution after alpha-beta-depleted transplantation in children. Findings and limits, study-wide: About two months after transplant, alpha-beta T cells reportedly came from several hundred expanded graft clones. Surviving thymic progenitors and recipient T cells were the source of high TCRbeta diversity at day 60 in some patients. Newly made T cells mostly supplied T-cell counts and diversity one year after transplant.

The CDR3 extends over 15 amino acids. V shed 6 bases and J 3 bases; nucleotides not matched to a gene: 9. Germline-derived CDR1 and CDR2 are SQVTM and ANQGSEA. Unique molecular identifiers were used to barcode this TCRbeta library. One entry per CDR3 protein results from TCRdb running MiXCR on the PCR reads. The sample holds approximately 230,000 distinct CDR3 sequences, around 25% seen once. At least ten counts were recorded for this clonotype. What it binds is not known. This clonotype was sampled from a girl aged 2 to 10 with Fanconi anemia, due to receive a stem cell transplant. This specimen consisted of PBMCs, obtained before TCRalphabeta/CD19-depleted stem cell transplant. The V call is TRBV29-1, the J call TRBJ2-3; 10 bases fit TRBD2. This CDR3 is CSVVRLAGNTDTQYF. DNA for the CDR3: TGCAGCGTAGTCCGACTAGCGGGTAATACAGATACGCAGTATTTT.